These T cell receptor beta chains were read from a single sample in a study of cytomegalovirus exposure and HLA in healthy donors. The protocol was immunoSEQ multiplex PCR, while the TCRdb copy is restricted to in-frame clones and leaves out a portion. The top ten clones hold 0.2% to 0.3% of a sample with about 190,000 clones, roughly 83% of them seen once. Sequencing was carried out using PBMCs. The receptors here all came from a boy younger than 18 in good health and CMV-seronegative. CDR3s leave out the opening cysteine and the closing phenylalanine or tryptophan.

V: TRBV27; J: TRBJ2-7; CDR3: ASEKRGGRSSYEQY
V: TRBV7-3; J: TRBJ2-1; CDR3: ASSTEGLAGLGNEQF
V: TRBV9; J: TRBJ2-2; CDR3: ASSTGQGNTGELF
V: TRBV29-1; J: TRBJ2-7; CDR3: SVTSGSGYEQY
V: TRBV6-5; J: TRBJ1-5; CDR3: ASSSRDRGRNQPQH
V: TRBV12-2; J: TRBJ2-3; CDR3: ASRSGDRVDTQY
V: TRBV5-6; J: TRBJ1-1; CDR3: ASSFPRPGAEAF
V: TRBV10-3; J: TRBJ1-2; CDR3: AIGGTAGVYGYT
V: TRBV30; J: TRBJ1-2; CDR3: AWSGGAGGDGYT
V: TRBV4-1; J: TRBJ2-3; CDR3: ASSQDLRVTDTQY
V: TRBV4-1; J: TRBJ2-3; CDR3: ASSQEGSSGTQY
V: TRBV7-2; J: TRBJ1-5; CDR3: ASSRTGGDQPQH
V: TRBV6-1; J: TRBJ2-5; CDR3: ASSKDRVVETQY
V: TRBV18; J: TRBJ2-7; CDR3: ASSNTSYEQY
V: TRBV6-6; J: TRBJ2-3; CDR3: ASSYRPSSDTQY
V: TRBV5-1; J: TRBJ2-7; CDR3: ASSLDPGTYEQY
V: TRBV2; J: TRBJ2-7; CDR3: ASRNRDRGY
V: TRBV6-5; J: TRBJ2-7; CDR3: ASSPLDRLGYEQY
V: TRBV15; J: TRBJ1-5; CDR3: ATSRLRRDSNQPQH
V: TRBV9; J: TRBJ1-1; CDR3: ASSVGGFNTEAF
V: TRBV7-3; J: TRBJ1-2; CDR3: ASSLSGSNGYT
V: TRBV19; J: TRBJ1-5; CDR3: ASSTPTGGAGNQPQH
V: TRBV7-2; J: TRBJ1-6; CDR3: ASSLGTYNSPLH
V: TRBV11-1; J: TRBJ2-7; CDR3: ASSFLGNGGLEQY
V: TRBV9; J: TRBJ1-3; CDR3: ASTPRTSWDTIY
V: TRBV2; J: TRBJ2-1; CDR3: ASLAGNNEQF
V: TRBV30; J: TRBJ1-3; CDR3: AWANGNTIY
V: TRBV15; J: TRBJ1-1; CDR3: ATSRQSNTEAF
V: TRBV27; J: TRBJ2-4; CDR3: ASSLSRSGRAGDIQY
V: TRBV7-9; J: TRBJ1-4; CDR3: ASSLPGVSNEKLF
V: TRBV28; J: TRBJ1-5; CDR3: ASTGTLWQPQH
V: TRBV6-5; J: TRBJ2-5; CDR3: ASRSGGTQY
V: TRBV6-1; J: TRBJ2-1; CDR3: ASRTTGEQF
V: TRBV7-2; J: TRBJ1-2; CDR3: ASSLEWRRGGYT
V: TRBV2; J: TRBJ1-1; CDR3: ASSEEVHTEAF
V: TRBV2; J: TRBJ1-2; CDR3: ASKPEAANYGYT
V: TRBV27; J: TRBJ2-3; CDR3: ASTKAGGRTGTQY
V: TRBV4-1; J: TRBJ1-3; CDR3: ASSQVVETTGNTIY
V: TRBV11-3; J: TRBJ1-1; CDR3: ASTLIRETAAF
V: TRBV4-3; J: TRBJ1-3; CDR3: ASSQDTGADRSGNTIY